This T cell receptor beta chain was recorded in a study of T cells in Graves' hyperthyroidism and ophthalmopathy. Trimming cost V 5 bases and J 3 bases; bases outside gene matches: 4. This CDR3 is built from 16 residues. Amplified TCR beta CDR3 regions came from RNA transcripts. A set of HTBI primers served as the primers for a first-round RT-PCR of the TCR CDR3. Each CDR3 protein is one row after TCRdb ran MiXCR on the multiplex PCR reads. The table shows a few hundred thousand distinct CDR3 sequences, with around 19% occurring only once. The sample comprised blood. J is TRBJ2-3 and V is TRBV12-3 or TRBV12-4, with TRBD2 matching over 14 bases. This clonotype was obtained from a man aged 35 to 55 with Graves' hyperthyroidism. Written as DNA, the CDR3 is TGTGCCAGCAGTGGACTAGCGGGGGGCCAGACAGATACGCAGTATTTT. This codes for CASSGLAGGQTDTQYF.